The T cell receptor (beta chain) described here comes from a study of blood T cell repertoires in COVID-19. About the study: COVID-19 samples, acute and convalescent, were from the United States, Italy and Spain. The cDNA or gDNA used as material had been derived from T cells, B-cell-depleted T cells, or PBMCs.

Study processing details: How many nucleated cells were present was estimated from reference gene primer amplification. The table came from immunoSEQ multiplex PCR; TCRdb's copy has only in-frame clones and leaves some out. The V and J calls and clone size come from that table; D and trimming were worked out from the DNA. The data contain about 330,000 clones, around nine tenths of them singletons. The CDR3 spans 15 residues. CDR1 SEHNR and CDR2 FQNEAQ come from the germline V gene (reference sequence). V lost 1 base and J 0 bases, leaving 8 bases between the germline ends. Sample: peripheral blood. This receptor was obtained from a woman aged 50 to 65 with active or convalescent COVID-19. The gene calls are TRBV7-9 and TRBJ2-3; no definite D call. The CDR3 region has the DNA TGTGCCAGCAGCTTAGGGCAGACTAGCACAGATACGCAGTATTTT. This encodes CASSLGQTSTDTQYF.